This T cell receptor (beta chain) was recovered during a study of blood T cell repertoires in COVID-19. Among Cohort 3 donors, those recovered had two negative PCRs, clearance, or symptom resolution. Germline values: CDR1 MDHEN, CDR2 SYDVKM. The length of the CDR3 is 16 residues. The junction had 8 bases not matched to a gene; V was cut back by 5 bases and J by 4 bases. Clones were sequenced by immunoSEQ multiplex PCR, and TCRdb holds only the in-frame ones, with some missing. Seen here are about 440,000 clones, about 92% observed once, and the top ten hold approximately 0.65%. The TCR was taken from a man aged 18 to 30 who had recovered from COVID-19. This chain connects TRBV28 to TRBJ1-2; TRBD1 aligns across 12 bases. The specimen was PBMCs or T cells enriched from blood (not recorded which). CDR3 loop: CASSTQGQGAVYGYTF. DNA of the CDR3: TGTGCCAGCAGTACCCAGGGACAGGGGGCTGTCTATGGCTACACCTTC.